This T cell receptor delta chain was sequenced in a study of Vδ1+ human thymocytes (dated by TCRdb to 2017 to 2018). For context, the study as a whole: As a data resource, the study described the mRNA-level TRG and TRD CDR3 repertoires of highly purified Vdelta1+ thymocytes obtained from young children. Validation of the multiplex-based CDR3 amplicon strategy against 5'RACE-based CDR3 amplicon generation methods had been performed previously. Broader findings and caveats from the paper: Many TRG clonotypes were found to be shared between donors (up to roughly 7x10^3), whereas TRD repertoires were found to be essentially private (max roughly 100 shared). Roughly 20% of thymic TRD sequences were found to be Vdelta2 (and few were Vdelta3) despite high sort purity, in contrast to peripheral blood Vdelta1+ controls. The authors advised highly purified populations and single-cell validation, since unexpected Vdelta2 sequences could cause misinterpretation of bulk repertoire data. The thymic TRG and TRD repertoires appeared highly polyclonal, with Gaussian CDR3 length distributions, in contrast to the oligoclonal repertoires of peripheral blood. Because no clustering by age or sex was seen, donors were not stratified by age or sex in the analyses.

RNA extraction was performed with the RNeasy mini kit, and reverse transcription was done with Superscript III. CDR3 amplicons were produced by multiplex PCR using pooled V-gene forward primers and a constant-region reverse primer with Illumina adaptor overhangs. Amplicons were gel-purified, then indexed with Nextera index primers over about 8 extra PCR cycles and purified with AMPure XP beads. Sequencing of the libraries was done on an Illumina MiSeq using paired-end 250 bp reads, dual indexing and a roughly 18% PhiX spike-in. In the authors' own workflow: Read quality was checked with FastQC, and TRG read pairs were merged using ea-utils fastq-join. IMGT/HighV-QUEST was used to annotate sequences, retaining only productive sequences with an unambiguous V-gene assignment, and each clonotype was defined by an identical CDR3 sequence. For downstream analysis, the tools were VDJtools 1.1.1, tcR 2.2.3, Treemap and vegan Shannon diversity in R 3.4.4. Public reads were reanalyzed in TCRdb with CATT, and rows carrying the same DNA were merged afterwards. TCRdb's processing, not the study's, gives the V and J calls here. A total of roughly 56,000 delta-chain clones appear in this sample, about 15% of them only once. Under 0.5% of the sample goes to the ten largest clones.

According to the germline V gene, CDR1 reads TSWWSYY and CDR2 reads QGS. From its cysteine to its phenylalanine, the CDR3 spans 22 amino acids. Just the 66-base CDR3 DNA is kept, in frame starting at base 1. The junction shows trimming of 3 bases on V and 0 bases on J, and the gene matches do not reach 22 bases of it. Of note for this clone: Its antigen has not been determined. Per-nucleotide qualities are absent, and no much larger clonotype sits a single base away.

Thymic samples were depleted of alphabeta T cells, then CD3+ TCRVdelta1+ TCRVdelta2- thymocytes were FACS-sorted. The purity of the sorted Vdelta1+ thymocytes was between roughly 97% and 99.6%. Thymic specimens came from several paediatric patients undergoing corrective cardiac surgery, aged from roughly 5 days to 17 months. Thymic tissue was dispersed, and mononuclear cells were isolated on a Histopaque-1077 density gradient. For staining, the antibodies used were anti-TCRVdelta1 clone TS8.2, anti-TCRVdelta2 clone B6, anti-CD3 clone HIT3a and anti-TCRalphabeta clone IP26. This chain is built from TRDV1 and TRDJ1; 10 central nucleotides agree with TRDD3. The sequenced material came from Vdelta1+ gamma-delta thymocytes from the thymus. The cell subset or site label, as the study defines it: FACS-sorted CD3+ TCRalphabeta- TCRVdelta1+ TCRVdelta2- thymocytes. This clonotype was obtained from a girl under three years old who had congenital heart surgery. The CDR3 in this case is CALGDRAGHWSTGGLYTDKLIF. The DNA is as follows: TGTGCTCTTGGGGACCGCGCGGGCCACTGGAGTACTGGGGGATTGTACACCGATAAACTCATCTTT.